This T cell receptor (beta chain) was sequenced for a study of OX40 agonist ivuxolimab in advanced cancers. Study at large: At doses from 0.01 to 10 mg/kg, patients were given intravenous ivuxolimab every 2 weeks. Three patients, one with hepatocellular carcinoma and two with cutaneous melanoma, responded partially. The study, taken as a whole, reports: Researchers did not determine the expanded peripheral T cells' antigen specificity.

The CDR3 is made up of 16 amino acids. Deletions cut 1 base from V and 11 bases from J, with 23 bases between. Per the germline V gene, CDR1 is KGHSY and CDR2 is FQNENV. As to this clone: As yet, its antigen is unknown.

Here immunoSEQ multiplex PCR was the method, and the copy in TCRdb shows in-frame clones only, minus some. There are just over 25,000 clones in the sample; just over 85% occur only once, and roughly 16% lies in the top ten. The sequences come from CD4+ or CD8+ T cells sorted from blood, collected in a trial of the OX40 agonist ivuxolimab. The chain joins TRBV16 to TRBJ1-2; unclear D gene. This receptor was identified in an adult with an advanced solid tumor such as melanoma, head and neck, liver or kidney cancer. The CDR3 is CASSQFDVGSGAVYTF. CDR3 nucleotides: TGTGCCAGCAGCCAATTTGATGTGGGGTCAGGAGCGGTTTACACCTTC.